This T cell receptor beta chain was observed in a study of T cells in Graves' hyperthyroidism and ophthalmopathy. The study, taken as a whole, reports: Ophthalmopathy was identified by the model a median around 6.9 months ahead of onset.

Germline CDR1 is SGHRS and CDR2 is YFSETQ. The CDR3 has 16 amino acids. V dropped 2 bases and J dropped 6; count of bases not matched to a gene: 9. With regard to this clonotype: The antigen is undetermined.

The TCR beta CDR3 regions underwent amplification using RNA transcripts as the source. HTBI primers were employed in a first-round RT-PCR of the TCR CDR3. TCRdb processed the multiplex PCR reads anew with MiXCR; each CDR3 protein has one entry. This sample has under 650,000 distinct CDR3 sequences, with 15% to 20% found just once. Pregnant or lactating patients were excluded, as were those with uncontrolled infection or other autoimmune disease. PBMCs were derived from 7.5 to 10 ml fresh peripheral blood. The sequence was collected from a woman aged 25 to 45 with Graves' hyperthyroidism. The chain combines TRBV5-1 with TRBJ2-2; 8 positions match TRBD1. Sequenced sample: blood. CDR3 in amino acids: CASSFAGQGIAGELFF. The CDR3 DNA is TGCGCCAGCAGCTTTGCCGGACAGGGTATAGCCGGGGAGCTGTTTTTT. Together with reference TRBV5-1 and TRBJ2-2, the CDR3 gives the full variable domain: KAGVTQTPRYLIKTRGQQVTLSCSPISGHRSVSWYQQTPGQGLQFLFEYFSETQRNKGNFPGRFSGRQFSNSRSEMNVSTLELGDSALYLCASSFAGQGIAGELFFGEGSRLTVL.